This TCR beta chain was obtained from a study of blood T cell repertoires in COVID-19. Turning to the study itself: From T cells, B-cell-depleted T cells, or PBMCs came the material, which was cDNA or gDNA.

Sequencing used immunoSEQ multiplex PCR; TCRdb keeps in-frame clones, though not all of them. The sample has roughly 91,000 clones, approximately 79% seen once. This TCR was sampled from a man between 70 and 80 years old with acute or convalescent COVID-19. The sample comprised peripheral blood.

The CDR3 here is CASNNWGRATNEKLFF. CDR3 coding DNA: TGTGCCAGCAACAACTGGGGCCGGGCAACTAATGAAAAACTGTTTTTT. The gene calls are TRBV11-2 and TRBJ1-4; a possible D gene is TRBD1 (5 bases). The CDR3 has 16 residues. Per the germline V gene, CDR1 is SGHAT and CDR2 is FQNNGV. V was cut by 7 bases and J by 0 bases, with 15 bases left in between.